These 24 T cell receptor beta chains were all obtained from the same sample, sequenced in a study of blood T cell repertoires in COVID-19. Sequenced by immunoSEQ multiplex PCR; TCRdb stores in-frame clones only, minus some. The sample lists 200,000 to 250,000 clones, over 75% occurring once. Source material: peripheral blood. Receptor source: a man in his fifties or sixties with acute or convalescent COVID-19.

This sequence joins TRBV7-9 and TRBJ1-3; D may be TRBD1 (5 bases). V was pared by 2 bases and J by 0 bases, with 8 bases between. The germline CDR1 and CDR2 sequences are SEHNR and FQNEAQ (reference sequence). CDR3 length equals 15 residues. Here the CDR3 reads CASSLRQISGNTIYF. In nucleotides, the CDR3 is TGTGCCAGCAGCTTAAGACAGATCTCTGGAAACACCATATATTTT.

The rearrangement joins TRBV6-4 to TRBJ1-2; 9 nucleotides align to TRBD1. This CDR3 contains 14 residues. Germline V CDR1 and CDR2: MRHNA, SNTAGT. V trimming: 5 bases; J trimming: 4 bases; junction bases outside the gene matches: 5. The CDR3 sequence is CASSQGQGAYGYTF. The DNA of the CDR3 is TGTGCCAGCAGTCAGGGACAGGGAGCCTATGGCTACACCTTC.

V is TRBV3-1 (or the pseudogene TRBV3-2) and J is TRBJ2-7, with TRBD1 matching 11 bases. The CDR3 sequence is 16 residues long. From germline, CDR1 is LGHDT and CDR2 YNNKEL (reference sequence). The J segment lost 4 bases and the V segment lost 4 bases, leaving 9 bases of the junction unmatched. DNA for the CDR3: TGTGCCAGCAGCCGCCCTCGGGACAGGGGGAAATACGAGCAGTACTTC. This gives the protein CASSRPRDRGKYEQYF.

The chain links TRBV5-1 to TRBJ1-1, with unresolved D. The CDR3 extends over 15 amino acids. Trimming cost V 0 bases and J 0 bases, with 9 bases left between them. CDR1 SGHRS and CDR2 YFSETQ come from the germline V gene. Here the CDR3 DNA reads TGCGCCAGCAGCTTGGTTGAGGGCCTGAACACTGAAGCTTTCTTT. The encoded protein is CASSLVEGLNTEAFF.

A few counts support this clone. The V call is TRBV12-3 or TRBV12-4, the J call TRBJ1-2; D not certain. V was shortened by 3 bases and J by 1 base, with 6 bases between the two germline ends. This CDR3 is 13 amino acids long. In DNA, the CDR3 is TGTGCCAGCAGTTTCGGGATTAACTATGGCTACACCTTC. This sequence encodes CASSFGINYGYTF.

The chain carries TRBV2 and TRBJ1-5, with 7 positions matching TRBD1. This CDR3 has 14 residues. Germline trimming cut 7 bases from V and 3 bases from J; bases unmatched to any gene: 6. Germline V gives CDR1 SNHLY, CDR2 FYNNEI. The CDR3 region has the DNA TGTGCCAGCACCCCACAGGGGACCAATCAGCCCCAGCATTTT. It codes for CASTPQGTNQPQHF.

This clone was seen a single time. V usage is TRBV29-1 and J usage is TRBJ1-1; 9 bases line up with TRBD1. The CDR3 is 13 amino acids. After removal of 7 bases from V and 3 bases from J, the junction contained 6 bases not matched to a gene. Germline V lookup: CDR1 SQVTM, CDR2 ANQGSEA. The CDR3 coding sequence is TGCAGCGGGACAGGGGCATTTGACACTGAAGCTTTCTTT. It encodes CSGTGAFDTEAFF.

The J gene is TRBJ1-5, the V gene TRBV29-1, with a possible D match to TRBD1 (6 bases). The CDR3 is made up of 14 amino acids. CDR1 is SQVTM and CDR2 is ANQGSEA in the germline V gene. Deletions cut 6 bases from V and 5 bases from J, with 17 bases between. The CDR3 DNA is TGCAGCGTCGTAAGCCAGGGGAGGGATCAGCCCCAGCATTTT. Protein sequence: CSVVSQGRDQPQHF.

The CDR3 reads CASSSFQGDEQFF. CDR3 DNA: TGTGCCAGCAGTTCATTTCAGGGGGATGAGCAGTTCTTC. This sequence joins TRBV12-3 or TRBV12-4 and TRBJ2-1, with 7 bases lining up with TRBD1. This CDR3 contains 13 residues. The V and J ends lost 4 bases and 8 bases, in that order; junction bases with no gene match: 5.

This sequence joins TRBV2 and TRBJ1-4; 9 bases are shared with TRBD1. CDR3 length: 15 residues. The trim removed 0 bases at V and 7 bases at J, leaving 3 bases unmatched. Germline CDR1 reads SNHLY; CDR2 reads FYNNEI. CDR3 sequence: CASSEAGTGTEKLFF. The CDR3 nucleotides read TGTGCCAGCAGTGAAGCGGGGACAGGGACTGAAAAACTGTTTTTT.

V is TRBV5-1 and J is TRBJ2-1, with D possibly being TRBD2 (7 bases). The CDR3 length is 16 residues. In germline, CDR1 is SGHRS, CDR2 YFSETQ. V lost 4 bases and J lost 0, with 14 bases in between. CDR3 bases: TGCGCCAGCAGCCGCGGGGGCCTCAGCTCCTACAATGAGCAGTTCTTC. It is translated as CASSRGGLSSYNEQFF.

This clone was observed a single time. V usage is TRBV7-9 and J usage is TRBJ1-2; D is uncertain. Germline V CDR1 and CDR2: SEHNR, FQNEAQ (reference sequence). Trimming stripped 5 bases from V and 2 bases from J, with 12 bases between. CDR3 length equals 14 residues. CDR3 sequence: CASSAPGENYGYTF. Here the CDR3 DNA reads TGTGCCAGCAGCGCTCCGGGAGAGAACTATGGCTACACCTTC. Based on the CDR3 plus reference TRBV7-9 and TRBJ1-2, the full variable domain is DTGVSQNPRHKITKRGQNVTFRCDPISEHNRLYWYRQTLGQGPEFLTYFQNEAQLEKSRLLSDRFSAERPKGSFSTLEIQRTEQGDSAMYLCASSAPGENYGYTFGSGTRLTVV.

V is TRBV10-1 and J is TRBJ1-1, with 8 bases identical to TRBD1. There are 14 residues in the CDR3. Germline assignment: CDR1 WNHNN and CDR2 SYGVQD (reference sequence). The ends lost 2 bases at V and 1 base at J; junction bases unmatched: 0. CDR3 coding DNA: TGCGCCAGCAGTGAGGGACAGGGGAACACTGAAGCTTTCTTT. Protein product: CASSEGQGNTEAFF.

The V and J genes are TRBV23-1 and TRBJ1-5; 7 nucleotides agree with TRBD1. TRBV23-1 is known as an ORF, though its function is uncertain. The CDR3 sequence is 15 residues long. The trim removed 6 bases at V and 7 bases at J, leaving 12 bases unmatched. This chain's CDR3 is CASSRTPTGNQPQHF. CDR3 coding DNA: TGCGCCAGCAGCCGTACACCGACAGGGAACCAGCCCCAGCATTTT.

The genes are TRBV9 and TRBJ2-5, with a weak D call TRBD1 (5 bases). This CDR3 is 17 amino acids long. CDR1 and CDR2 (germline): SGDLS, YYNGEE. Trimming left V 2 bases short and J 2 bases short, with 19 bases between. CDR3 nucleotide sequence: TGTGCCAGCAGCGTTAGGTCTTGGGCAGGGCGGCAAGAGACCCAGTACTTC. This codes for CASSVRSWAGRQETQYF. Drawing the rest from reference TRBV9 and TRBJ2-5, the complete variable domain is DSGVTQTPKHLITATGQRVTLRCSPRSGDLSVYWYQQSLDQGLQFLIQYYNGEERAKGNILERFSAQQFPDLHSELNLSSLELGDSALYFCASSVRSWAGRQETQYFGPGTRLLVL.

DNA for the CDR3: TGCGCCAGCAACCAGGGGGGACCCCTCCACTTT. This codes for CASNQGGPLHF. The rearrangement links TRBV10-2 to TRBJ1-6; 7 positions agree with TRBD1. Germline lookup yields CDR1 WSHSY and CDR2 SAAADI. The V segment lost 7 bases and the J segment 12 bases; nucleotides outside the gene matches: 3. The CDR3 consists of 11 residues.

This clone was observed a single time. V usage is TRBV24-1 and J usage is TRBJ2-1; 8 nucleotides agree with TRBD1. Germline CDR1 and CDR2: KGHDR and SFDVKD. The CDR3 runs 15 residues. The trim removed 5 bases at V and 5 bases at J, leaving 7 bases unmatched. The chain's CDR3 is CATSAGQVSDNEQFF. CDR3 DNA: TGTGCCACCAGTGCGGGACAGGTATCCGACAATGAGCAGTTCTTC.

CDR3 in amino acids: CASIDGGSGNTIYF. The DNA of the CDR3 is TGCGCCAGCATCGACGGGGGCTCTGGAAACACCATATATTTT. The chain has TRBV10-2 and TRBJ1-3, with D tentatively TRBD1 (5 bases). Germline V gene lookup returns CDR1 WSHSY and CDR2 SAAADI. V was cut by 7 bases and J by 0 bases, with 10 bases left in between. The CDR3 runs 14 residues.

The chain employs TRBV2 and TRBJ1-2, with 11 bases aligning to TRBD1. V gave up 7 bases and J gave up 4 bases; unmatched junction bases: 8. Germline V lookup: CDR1 SNHLY, CDR2 FYNNEI. The CDR3 spans 15 residues. CDR3 sequence: CASKGTGGSVYGYTF. The CDR3 DNA follows: TGTGCCAGCAAGGGGACAGGGGGTTCTGTCTATGGCTACACCTTC.

V and J are TRBV27 and TRBJ1-3; D is uncertain. Trimming left V 4 bases short and J 7 bases short, with 14 bases between. In germline, CDR1 is MNHEY, CDR2 SMNVEV (reference sequence). The CDR3 loop spans 14 amino acids. The DNA for the CDR3 is TGTGCCAGCAGTTATGGAGGGCCCGGGAACACCATATATTTT. Translation gives CASSYGGPGNTIYF.

The chain joins TRBV6-5 to TRBJ2-1; 10 nucleotides line up with TRBD1. Germline trimming cut 6 bases from V and 7 bases from J; bases unmatched to any gene: 9. The CDR3 is made up of 15 amino acids. The germline gives CDR1 MNHEY, CDR2 SVGAGI. The CDR3 nucleotides read TGTGCCAGCAGATTGGGACAGGGGCCAAGAAATGAGCAGTTCTTC. It encodes CASRLGQGPRNEQFF.

J is TRBJ2-7 and V is TRBV3-1 (or the pseudogene TRBV3-2); D is perhaps TRBD2 (5 bases). This CDR3 region has 18 residues. Trimming stripped 3 bases from V and 0 bases from J, with 21 bases between. CDR1 is LGHDT, CDR2 YNNKEL, per germline (reference sequence). The CDR3 is CASSQFPASGGSSYEQYF. The CDR3 DNA reads TGTGCCAGCAGCCAGTTTCCGGCGAGCGGTGGAAGCTCCTACGAGCAGTACTTC.

The V call is TRBV4-1, the J call TRBJ2-6, with D maybe TRBD1 (5 bases). This CDR3 has 19 residues. CDR1 and CDR2 from the germline V gene are MGHRA and YSYEKL. V gave up 0 bases and J gave up 0 bases, with 15 bases separating them. The CDR3 reads CASSQDPTGTYSGANVLTF. CDR3 coding DNA: TGCGCCAGCAGCCAAGATCCAACAGGAACTTACTCTGGGGCCAACGTCCTGACTTTC.

This chain joins TRBV27 and TRBJ1-2; 7 bases are shared with TRBD1. V shed 4 bases, J shed 0 bases, and the junction held 14 bases outside the gene matches. CDR3 length equals 18 residues. Germline V CDR1 and CDR2: MNHEY, SMNVEV (reference sequence). CDR3 amino acids: CASSSNPGDSTSNYGYTF. DNA for the CDR3: TGTGCCAGCAGTTCGAACCCCGGGGACAGTACCTCTAACTATGGCTACACCTTC.